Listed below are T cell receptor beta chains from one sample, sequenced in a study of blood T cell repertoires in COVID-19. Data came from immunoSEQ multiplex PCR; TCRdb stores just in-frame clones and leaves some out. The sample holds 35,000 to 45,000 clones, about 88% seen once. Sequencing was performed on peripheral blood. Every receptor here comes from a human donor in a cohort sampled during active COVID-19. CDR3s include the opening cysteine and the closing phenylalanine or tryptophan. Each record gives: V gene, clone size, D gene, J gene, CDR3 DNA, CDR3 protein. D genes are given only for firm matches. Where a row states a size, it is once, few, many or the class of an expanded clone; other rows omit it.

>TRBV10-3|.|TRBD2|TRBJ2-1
TGTGCCATCAGTACGGGGGGACCCAGCTCCTACAATGAGCAGTTCTTC
CAISTGGPSSYNEQFF
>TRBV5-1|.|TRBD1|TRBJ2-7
TGCGCCAGCAGCTTGGGACAGGGATCGCACGAGCAGTACTTC
CASSLGQGSHEQYF
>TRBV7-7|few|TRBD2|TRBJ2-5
TGTGCTAGCAGCTTAGGTGATCGAGCGGGGGGCCAAGAGACCCAGTACTTC
CASSLGDRAGGQETQYF
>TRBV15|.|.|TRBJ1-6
TGTGCCACCAGCAGAGGCAGGTGGGCTGATAATTCACCCCTCCACTTT
CATSRGRWADNSPLHF
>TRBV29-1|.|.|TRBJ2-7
TGCAGCGTTGATAGCGGCAGGGGGAAGGGAGAGCAGTACTTC
CSVDSGRGKGEQYF
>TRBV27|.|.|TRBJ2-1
TGTGCCAGCGCGCGGCTGTACAATGAGCAGTTCTTC
CASARLYNEQFF
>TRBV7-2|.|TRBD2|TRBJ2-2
TGTGCCAGCAGCTTATCAAGAGGGACTAGCGGGGCCACCGGGGAGCTGTTTTTT
CASSLSRGTSGATGELFF
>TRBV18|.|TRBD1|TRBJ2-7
TGTGCCAGCTCACCATGGGGGACAGGGGCCTATTCCTCCTACGAGCAGTACTTC
CASSPWGTGAYSSYEQYF
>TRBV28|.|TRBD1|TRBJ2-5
TGTGCCAGCAGTCCAACTCCCGGGACAGGGAGGAGAGAGACCCAGTACTTC
CASSPTPGTGRRETQYF
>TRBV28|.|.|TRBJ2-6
TGTGCCAGCACCCCCGGTTCGGGGGCCAACGTCCTGACTTTC
CASTPGSGANVLTF
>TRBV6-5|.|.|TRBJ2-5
TGTGCCAGCAGTTACTCTCAGGAGGGGGAGACCCAGTACTTC
CASSYSQEGETQYF
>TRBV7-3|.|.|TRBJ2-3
TGTGCCAGCAGCCCGTCCGCAGATACGCAGTATTTT
CASSPSADTQYF